This TCR beta chain is drawn from a study of blood T cell repertoires in COVID-19. Study context: COVID-19 samples, acute and convalescent, were from the United States, Italy and Spain. PBMCs, B-cell-depleted T cells, or T cells provided the cDNA or gDNA that made up the material.

The age range of participants was about 18 to 100 years, with residence in about 25 US areas. Donors of Cohort 3 who recovered were those that had two negative PCRs, clearance, or symptom resolution. Using immunoSEQ multiplex PCR, the repertoire was profiled, and TCRdb retains in-frame clones only, with some absent. This sample has hundreds of thousands of clones, with about 88% found just once. Unmatched junction bases numbered 7, after V lost 2 bases and J lost 10 bases. The CDR3 contains 15 residues. Germline V lookup: CDR1 MNHEY, CDR2 SVGAGI. The J gene is TRBJ1-6, the V gene TRBV6-5; 8 bases map to TRBD1. This receptor was taken from a woman between 45 and 65 years old who had recovered from COVID-19. The sequenced sample consisted of PBMCs or T cells enriched from blood (not recorded which). Written as DNA, the CDR3 is TGTGCCAGCAGTTACCAGGGACAGGCAGGATCACCCCTCCACTTT. It yields the protein CASSYQGQAGSPLHF.